This T cell receptor beta chain comes out of a study of graft-versus-host responses after intestinal transplantation (dated by TCRdb to the early 2020s). At the level of the whole study: Recipients received multivisceral, liver-intestinal, or isolated intestinal transplants. To identify alloreactive clones, pre-transplant mixed lymphocyte reaction products were sequenced and compared with unstimulated pre-transplant donor and recipient T cells. All recipients received anti-thymocyte globulin induction followed by maintenance tacrolimus and steroids for roughly 3 years. Rather than going through the commercial service, samples from a few later patients were sequenced in-house on an Illumina MiSeq and processed with MiXCR. A peak of at least 4% donor T cells among recipient peripheral blood mononuclear cells was the definition used for donor T cell macrochimerism. The cohort enrolled 20 to 30 intestinal transplant recipients, one of whom was a retransplant, and 3 patients without pretransplant specimens were excluded. Bulk TCR-beta CDR3 sequencing was used to track graft-versus-host and host-versus-graft alloreactive T cell clones in the graft, circulation and bone marrow after intestinal transplantation. The study at large found these results: In patients with donor T cell macrochimerism, the allografts had high GvH to HvG T cell clonal ratios. GvH clones were detected in recipient bone marrow, and some of these GvH clones were observed earlier in ileal mucosa or blood, consistent with an intestinal mucosal origin. The conclusions were limited by the relatively low number and heterogeneity of the intestinal transplant patients. Early after transplant, peak levels of circulating GvH clones were found to be associated with declines in HvG clones.

This clone is a singleton in its sample. The clone's antigen remains unknown. The junction does not match germline at one end; this may be a read error. Library preparation employed the immunoSEQ multiplex PCR assay. High-throughput TCR-beta CDR3 sequencing of genomic DNA from most patients was performed by Adaptive Biotechnologies. Turning to the authors' computational methods: TCR sequencing data were retrieved from Adaptive's ImmunoSEQ software for around 20 patients, whereas a few other patients were processed with MiXCR and VDJtools. CDR3 nucleotide sequences shared by donor and recipient were removed because the origin of these sequences could not be assigned. To be classed as alloreactive, a clone needed at least 2-fold expansion over unstimulated cells and a minimum CFSE-low frequency of 0.002% (template counts) or 0.001% (read counts). Clones detected in sequenced pre-transplant spleen, lymph node, or MLR CFSE-low populations of the donor or recipient were defined as mappable. Cumulative frequency of alloreactive clones was calculated as a percentage of all sequences weighted by copy number. Here the immuneACCESS table is served through TCRdb, limited to in-frame sequences with V and J called. Missing clones are a known gap in these copies; in checked studies unresolved V genes cover under half, and the rest lacks a known reason. Clone size and the V and J calls come from that table; the DNA yielded D and trimming. The sample table shows more than 3,500 clones, and roughly 80% are seen once. Approximately 6.6% of the sample rests with the top ten.

The CDR3 spans 14 residues, from the cysteine through the phenylalanine. Only CDR3 DNA is held: 42 bases, read in frame from base 1. CDR1 and CDR2, per the germline V gene (reference sequence), are SSHAT and FNYEAQ. To isolate intraepithelial and lamina propria lymphocytes from graft specimens, dithiothreitol, EDTA incubations and collagenase D digestion were used. Serial intestinal graft biopsy specimens collected up to 600 days after transplant underwent bulk TCR-beta sequencing. The TCR sequence derives from a human patient who received an intestinal transplant, so some T cells may come from the graft donor. The chain uses TRBV7-7 and TRBJ2-5; the central 10 bases match TRBD2. Material: ileum tissue, obtained 9 days after transplant. The sequenced DNA: TGTGCTAGCAGCTTAGGACTAGCGGAAGAGACCCAGTACTTC. Its protein reads: CASSLGLAEETQYF.